A single sample gave rise to the 31 T cell receptor beta chains below, sequenced in a study of shared clonotypes between healthy human individuals. Profiling relied on immunoSEQ multiplex PCR, and the TCRdb table lists in-frame clones only, not all of them. Of about 510,000 clones listed, 90% to 97% are singletons. Material for sequencing was naive CD4+ T cells sorted from blood. Indicated subset: CD45RA+ positively selected. These receptors were taken from a young woman in good health.

J is TRBJ1-1 and V is TRBV27, with D uncertain. CDR3 length: 13 amino acids. V was shortened by 8 bases and J by 3 bases, with 13 bases between the two germline ends. Germline V lookup: CDR1 MNHEY, CDR2 SMNVEV (reference sequence). The CDR3 DNA reads as TGTGCCAGCCCTAAGGGCGCGGACACTGAAGCTTTCTTT. Its protein product is CASPKGADTEAFF.

As regards this clone: Other DNA sequences in the sample encode the same CDR3. The chain has TRBV6-1 and TRBJ2-2; D not certain. Trimming cost V 4 bases and J 0 bases, with 6 bases left between them. Germline V gene data show CDR1 as MNHNS and CDR2 as SASEGT. The CDR3 is 14 residues long. CDR3 amino acids: CASSVGTNTGELFF. The DNA of the CDR3 is TGTGCCAGCAGTGTAGGCACGAACACCGGGGAGCTGTTTTTT.

This chain uses TRBV28 with TRBJ2-1; 12 bases align to TRBD2. With 4 bases clipped from V and 10 bases from J, the junction kept 5 bases outside the gene matches. This CDR3 contains 14 residues. In germline, CDR1 is MDHEN, CDR2 SYDVKM. The DNA of the CDR3 is TGTGCCAGCAGTTCTAGACTAGCGGGAGTGGAGCAGTTCTTC. Translated, it gives CASSSRLAGVEQFF.

V is TRBV20-1 and J is TRBJ2-7, with D perhaps TRBD2 (6 bases). V was pared by 3 bases and J by 6 bases, with 9 bases between. The CDR3 runs 11 residues. Germline V gene lookup returns CDR1 DFQATT and CDR2 SNEGSKA (reference sequence). The CDR3 sequence is CSARRTTEQYF. As DNA, the CDR3 is TGCAGTGCTAGGAGGACTACCGAGCAGTACTTC.

The chain's CDR3 is CASSFLQGAYEQYF. CDR3 nucleotide sequence: TGTGCCAGCAGTTTCCTCCAGGGAGCATACGAGCAGTACTTC. This rearrangement joins TRBV28 to TRBJ2-5, with D perhaps assigned TRBD1 or TRBD2 (5 bases each). The end of the DNA is better explained by TRBJ2-7, so the J call may be wrong. Germline loops: CDR1 MDHEN, CDR2 SYDVKM. This CDR3 is built from 14 residues.

The V gene is TRBV19, the J gene TRBJ1-2, with D hard to call. The CDR3 consists of 13 residues. V shed 7 bases and J shed 3 bases, with 12 bases lying between them. Germline V gives CDR1 LNHDA, CDR2 SQIVND (reference sequence). Here the CDR3 reads CASTVWADYGYTF. CDR3 nucleotides: TGTGCCAGTACGGTTTGGGCAGACTATGGCTACACCTTC.

V gene TRBV28 combines with J gene TRBJ2-2, with D perhaps matching TRBD1 (6 bases). The CDR3 extends over 18 amino acids. With 3 bases removed from V and 6 bases from J, the gap between germline ends came to 23 bases. The germline V gene encodes CDR1 MDHEN and CDR2 SYDVKM. The CDR3 sequence: CASSFDPTGLFGAGELFF. CDR3 bases: TGTGCCAGCAGTTTCGACCCTACAGGGCTCTTTGGGGCCGGGGAGCTGTTTTTT.

The V gene is TRBV11-3, the J gene TRBJ2-3; TRBD2 aligns across 13 bases. The V and J ends lost 3 bases and 2 bases, in that order; junction bases with no gene match: 2. CDR1 is SGHNT, CDR2 YENEEA, per germline. The CDR3 runs 16 residues. CDR3 sequence (DNA): TGTGCCAGCAGCTTTGGACTAGCGGGAGCCACAGATACGCAGTATTTT. Protein: CASSFGLAGATDTQYF.

This chain joins TRBV28 and TRBJ2-4, with D maybe TRBD1 (6 bases). This CDR3 has 17 residues. Trimming shortened V by 5 bases and J by 0 bases, and 17 bases separated the two germline ends. CDR1 and CDR2 (germline): MDHEN, SYDVKM. As DNA, the CDR3 is TGTGCCAGCAGTCCCAGGTGGGACATTGTAGCCAAAAACATTCAGTACTTC. It yields the protein CASSPRWDIVAKNIQYF.

The gene calls are TRBV27 and TRBJ1-2, with 8 positions matching TRBD1. Looked up from germline, CDR1 is MNHEY and CDR2 is SMNVEV (reference sequence). CDR3 length: 15 amino acids. Trimming took 6 bases from V and 0 from J; bases not matched to a gene: 6. CDR3 DNA sequence: TGTGCCAGCAGGGCCGGGACAGGAGCTAACTATGGCTACACCTTC. It specifies CASRAGTGANYGYTF.

The chain recombines TRBV4-1 with TRBJ1-1; possibly TRBD1 for D (6 bases). CDR3 length: 17 residues. Looked up from germline, CDR1 is MGHRA and CDR2 is YSYEKL. With 1 base removed from V and 3 bases from J, the gap between germline ends came to 18 bases. In DNA, the CDR3 is TGCGCCAGCAGCCAAGGGGTCGGGGCTTCAGGGGACACTGAAGCTTTCTTT. Amino acids: CASSQGVGASGDTEAFF.

The chain uses TRBV5-4 and TRBJ1-4; no definite D call. The length of the CDR3 is 16 residues. Germline loops: CDR1 SGHNT, CDR2 YYREEE (reference sequence). V lost 4 bases and J 3 bases, leaving 16 bases between the germline ends. The CDR3 sequence: CASSVIPYKANEKLFF. The CDR3 DNA reads TGTGCCAGCAGCGTTATCCCTTATAAGGCTAATGAAAAACTGTTTTTT.

CDR3 bases: TGTGCCAGCAGTGTACTAGGTAACACCGGGGAGCTGTTTTTT. It yields the protein CASSVLGNTGELFF. This sequence joins TRBV6-1 and TRBJ2-2, with a weak D call TRBD2 (5 bases). The length of the CDR3 is 14 residues. V shed 4 bases and J shed 2 bases, with 8 bases lying between them. The germline V gene has CDR1 MNHNS and CDR2 SASEGT.

This sequence joins TRBV2 and TRBJ1-1; unclear D gene. The CDR3 is made up of 14 amino acids. CDR1 is SNHLY and CDR2 is FYNNEI in the germline V gene. V was clipped by 7 bases and J by 11 bases, with 23 bases between them. CDR3 sequence: CASTQGYGSFKAFF. In DNA form, the CDR3 reads TGTGCCAGCACCCAAGGATACGGATCATTTAAGGCTTTCTTT.

The chain couples TRBV7-8 to TRBJ1-3; 10 positions match TRBD1. V lost 5 bases and J lost 0; bases outside the gene matches: 13. The CDR3 is made up of 19 amino acids. Per the germline V gene, CDR1 is SGHVS and CDR2 is FQNEAQ. In DNA form, the CDR3 reads TGTGCCAGCAGCGTTAACCGGGACAGGGGCCGTTTCTCTGGAAACACCATATATTTT. Translated, it gives CASSVNRDRGRFSGNTIYF.

The chain combines TRBV30 with TRBJ2-7; D not resolved. The CDR3 is 16 amino acids. Germline V gene sequence: CDR1 GTSNPN, CDR2 SVGIG (reference sequence). Trimming pared 0 bases from V and 3 bases from J, leaving 18 bases between. The CDR3 nucleotides are TGTGCCTGGAGTGTAGGTCAAGAAAGAGGTCTCTACGAGCAGTACTTC. Protein product: CAWSVGQERGLYEQYF. The full variable domain, with the rest looked up from reference TRBV30 and TRBJ2-7, is SQTIHQWPATLVQPVGSPLSLECTVEGTSNPNLYWYRQAAGRGLQLLFYSVGIGQISSEVPQNLSASRPQDRQFILSSKKLLLSDSGFYLCAWSVGQERGLYEQYFGPGTRLTVT.

The chain joins TRBV19 to TRBJ1-4; D not resolved. This CDR3 has 17 residues. V lost 1 base to trimming and J lost 4 bases, with 16 bases between them. Germline CDR1 LNHDA, CDR2 SQIVND (reference sequence). CDR3 bases: TGTGCCAGTAGTATAGCCGCAATATCAGCCTTTAATGAAAAACTGTTTTTT. Residues: CASSIAAISAFNEKLFF.

This sequence joins TRBV4-1 and TRBJ1-3; 7 nucleotides align to TRBD1. CDR1 and CDR2 (germline): MGHRA, YSYEKL. V trimming: 0 bases; J trimming: 2 bases; junction bases outside the gene matches: 10. The CDR3 length is 18 residues. CDR3 coding DNA: TGCGCCAGCAGCCAAGATCGCCAGAACAGGGGTGCTGGAAACACCATATATTTT. Amino acids: CASSQDRQNRGAGNTIYF.

The genes are TRBV5-1 and TRBJ2-7; 9 bases are shared with TRBD1. The J segment lost 3 bases and the V segment lost 4 bases, leaving 5 bases of the junction unmatched. The CDR3 runs 14 residues. Germline assignment: CDR1 SGHRS and CDR2 YFSETQ. The CDR3 bases are TGCGCCAGCAGCGGAGGACAGGGGTTCTACGAGCAGTACTTC. It codes for CASSGGQGFYEQYF. Filled out from reference TRBV5-1 and TRBJ2-7, the complete variable domain reads KAGVTQTPRYLIKTRGQQVTLSCSPISGHRSVSWYQQTPGQGLQFLFEYFSETQRNKGNFPGRFSGRQFSNSRSEMNVSTLELGDSALYLCASSGGQGFYEQYFGPGTRLTVT.

V is TRBV4-1 and J is TRBJ2-7, with TRBD1 matching over 7 bases. The CDR3 loop spans 15 amino acids. CDR1 is MGHRA and CDR2 is YSYEKL in the germline V gene. The V segment lost 8 bases and the J segment 1 base; nucleotides outside the gene matches: 11. The CDR3 coding sequence is TGCGCCAGCTCAAAAGACAGGGAGTCGTCCTACGAGCAGTACTTC. As protein: CASSKDRESSYEQYF.

The chain uses TRBV5-1 and TRBJ2-1; 12 bases fit TRBD2. This CDR3 contains 15 residues. Germline loops: CDR1 SGHRS, CDR2 YFSETQ. With 3 bases clipped from V and 4 bases from J, the junction kept 2 bases outside the gene matches. The CDR3 DNA sequence: TGCGCCAGCAGCTACGGGACTAGCGGGTACAATGAGCAGTTCTTC. It encodes CASSYGTSGYNEQFF. Based on the CDR3 plus reference TRBV5-1 and TRBJ2-1, the full variable domain is KAGVTQTPRYLIKTRGQQVTLSCSPISGHRSVSWYQQTPGQGLQFLFEYFSETQRNKGNFPGRFSGRQFSNSRSEMNVSTLELGDSALYLCASSYGTSGYNEQFFGPGTRLTVL.

The gene calls are TRBV5-1 and TRBJ2-7, with D unclear. The V end was cut by 3 bases, the J end by 0 bases, with 13 bases between. The V gene's germline CDR1 is SGHRS and CDR2 YFSETQ. The CDR3 consists of 15 residues. CDR3 region: CASSSTTLSSYEQYF. CDR3 DNA: TGCGCCAGCAGCTCGACGACTTTAAGCTCCTACGAGCAGTACTTC.

Only one count was recorded for this clone. The V gene is TRBV10-3, the J gene TRBJ2-1; no firm D call. Germline lookup yields CDR1 ENHRY and CDR2 SYGVKD. This CDR3 has 18 amino acids. Trimming stripped 0 bases from V and 4 bases from J, with 19 bases between. For the CDR3, the DNA is TGTGCCATCAGTGAGTCGGGATTTATGCAACACACGTACAATGAGCAGTTCTTC. Residues: CAISESGFMQHTYNEQFF.

The chain joins TRBV2 to TRBJ2-5; 12 bases line up with TRBD2. The DNA end lines up better with TRBJ2-7; the J call may be wrong. The CDR3 runs 15 residues. Germline assignment: CDR1 SNHLY and CDR2 FYNNEI. CDR3 coding DNA: TGTGCCAGCAGAGGAGGACTAGCGGGATTCTACGAGCAGTACTTC. The encoded protein is CASRGGLAGFYEQYF.

This clone was observed a single time. This chain uses TRBV10-3 with TRBJ1-1; TRBD1 is a possible D gene (6 bases). The germline V gene has CDR1 ENHRY and CDR2 SYGVKD. The CDR3 consists of 13 residues. The V gene lost 2 bases and the J gene lost 4 bases, with 8 bases spanning the gap. CDR3 loop: CAISEGGATEAFF. The CDR3 coding sequence is TGTGCCATCAGTGAGGGGGGGGCCACTGAAGCTTTCTTT.

This clone appeared once. This sequence joins TRBV11-1 and TRBJ1-1, with D uncertain. Trimming stripped 1 base from V and 8 bases from J, with 17 bases between. CDR3 length equals 15 residues. CDR1 and CDR2 (germline): SGHAT, FQDESV (reference sequence). This CDR3 reads CASSLVVHGLREAFF. The CDR3 DNA follows: TGTGCCAGCAGCTTAGTTGTCCACGGGCTTCGGGAAGCTTTCTTT.

This chain links TRBV28 with TRBJ2-4; weak D call: TRBD2 (6 bases). Trimming left V 10 bases short and J 8 bases short, with 15 bases between. The CDR3 has 12 residues. Germline CDR1 reads MDHEN; CDR2 reads SYDVKM. For the CDR3, the DNA is TGTGCCACCGGAGGGCGCATGGACATTCAGTACTTC. This sequence encodes CATGGRMDIQYF.

This chain uses TRBV28 with TRBJ1-2; TRBD1 might be the D (5 bases). Germline CDR1 is MDHEN and CDR2 is SYDVKM. Trimming left V 6 bases short and J 4 bases short, with 18 bases between. The CDR3 loop spans 15 amino acids. The CDR3 coding sequence is TGTGCCAGCAGCCCCGGGACGTCGGAGATCTATGGCTACACCTTC. This sequence encodes CASSPGTSEIYGYTF.

V and J are TRBV11-2 and TRBJ2-2; TRBD2 might be the D (5 bases). The CDR3 is 15 residues long. Germline-derived CDR1 and CDR2 are SGHAT and FQNNGV. The V and J ends lost 5 bases and 1 base respectively, with 11 bases between them. The CDR3 loop reads CASSANRENTGELFF. CDR3 in DNA: TGTGCCAGCAGCGCTAACCGGGAGAACACCGGGGAGCTGTTTTTT.

V is TRBV4-2 and J is TRBJ2-7; 7 bases match TRBD1. The CDR3 runs 14 residues. J gave up 3 bases and V 3 bases, and 5 bases lay outside the gene matches. Germline loops: CDR1 LGHNA, CDR2 YNFKEQ. The CDR3 protein is CASSHDRAYYEQYF. CDR3 in DNA: TGTGCCAGCAGCCACGACAGGGCGTACTACGAGCAGTACTTC.

This chain joins TRBV28 and TRBJ1-1; TRBD1 agrees at 9 bases. CDR3 length: 12 residues. CDR1 is MDHEN, CDR2 SYDVKM, per germline. V was pared by 11 bases and J by 7 bases, with 8 bases of the junction left unmatched. As DNA, the CDR3 is TGTGCCGGACGGACAGGGGACGGTGAAGCTTTCTTT. Translating it yields CAGRTGDGEAFF.